This T cell receptor (beta chain) derives from a study of cytotoxic CD8 clonotypes in ibrutinib-treated CLL. The CDR3 is 15 residues long. Germline CDR1 SEHNR, CDR2 FQNEAQ (reference sequence). V gave up 4 bases and J gave up 5 bases, with 17 bases separating them. Profiling relied on immunoSEQ multiplex PCR, and the TCRdb table lists in-frame clones only, not all of them. The profile shows about 13,000 clones, around 68% of them singletons. Sequencing was performed on PBMCs, taken before ibrutinib treatment. The TCR originated in a human donor with chronic lymphocytic leukemia. V is TRBV7-9 and J is TRBJ2-5, with D perhaps being TRBD1 or TRBD2 (6 bases each). The CDR3 region has the DNA TGTGCCAGCAGCTCCACGTGGGGGGCTGGGGAGACCCAGTACTTC. Protein: CASSSTWGAGETQYF.